This entry features one T cell receptor beta chain sequence. Its antigen is undetermined. Germline loops: CDR1 SGHNT, CDR2 YENEEA. This CDR3 comprises 18 residues. V trimming: 0 bases; J trimming: 0 bases; junction bases outside the gene matches: 8. Only in-frame clones appear in the TCRdb table, and some are missing; sequencing was by immunoSEQ multiplex PCR. In the table there are around 100,000 clones, about 89% of which are singletons. The data were obtained in a study of T cell responses to AZD1222 COVID-19 vaccine. Whole-study findings and limits: Increased Spike-specific TCR breadth and depth were observed after two AZD1222 doses. The donors showed a predominance of white British ancestry and of females, with possible underestimation of clonal diversity. Only 6 or 7 individuals given AZD1222 were seropositive at baseline.

The genes are TRBV11-3 and TRBJ1-1; TRBD1 matches 9 bases. The sequence derives from an adult in good health. The source was peripheral blood, collected on day 0 of AZD1222 vaccination. CDR3 DNA: TGTGCCAGCAGCTTAGATCAAGGTGGGACAGGGATGAACACTGAAGCTTTCTTT. Translation: CASSLDQGGTGMNTEAFF.